This T cell receptor beta chain derives from a study of control samples from healthy donors and cancer patients. Only in-frame clones appear in the TCRdb table, and some are missing; sequencing was by immunoSEQ multiplex PCR. The data contain some 110,000 clones, 83% of them seen just once; the ten biggest clones take up about 13%. Trimming left V 1 base short and J 0 bases short, with 3 bases between. The CDR3 contains 14 residues. Germline CDR1 reads PRHDT; CDR2 reads FYEKMQ (reference sequence). The sequenced sample consisted of blood. The clonotype originates from a woman aged 45-59 years in good health. The chain combines TRBV13 with TRBJ2-2; D call uncertain. The CDR3 sequence: CASSLVPNTGELFF. CDR3 DNA: TGTGCCAGCAGCTTAGTGCCGAACACCGGGGAGCTGTTTTTT.